The entry that follows covers one T cell receptor beta chain sequence. Its antigen remains unidentified. CDR3 length: 13 residues. Germline CDR1 reads LGHNA; CDR2 reads YSLEER. V dropped 4 bases and J dropped 2 bases, with 8 bases sitting between them. The assay was immunoSEQ multiplex PCR, and TCRdb's table has in-frame clones only and misses some. The profile shows about 110,000 clones, around 88% of them singletons. The record originates from a study of identifying expanded T cells in peripheral blood. Whole-study results and caveats: Over two and four weeks, about 16.4 and 19 clones changed, versus approximately 1.1 between replicates.

Collection occurred without any documented infections or immune events in donors. Sequenced material: blood. The genes are TRBV4-3 and TRBJ2-5; D could derive from TRBD1 or TRBD2 (5 bases each). This clonotype was obtained from a person between 18 and 75 years old in good health. This CDR3 is CASSRDLQETQYF. The DNA for the CDR3 is TGCGCCAGCAGCCGGGACCTACAAGAGACCCAGTACTTC.